Below, 19 T cell receptor beta chains from the same sample are listed, as sequenced in a study of blood T cell repertoires in COVID-19. Profiled with immunoSEQ multiplex PCR; TCRdb holds only in-frame clones, not every one. Found here are about 71,000 clones, 75% to 90% of them singletons; the top ten hold approximately 4.8%. Sequenced input: peripheral blood. The receptors originated from an older man with acute or convalescent COVID-19.

The rearrangement uses TRBV3-1 (or the pseudogene TRBV3-2) and TRBJ1-5; no clear D. Germline V gives CDR1 LGHDT, CDR2 YNNKEL (reference sequence). There are 13 residues in the CDR3. The V end was cut by 2 bases, the J end by 4 bases, with 6 bases between. CDR3 protein: CASSQSRNQPQHF. The CDR3, as DNA: TGTGCCAGCAGCCAAAGCCGAAATCAGCCCCAGCATTTT.

The chain joins TRBV7-6 to TRBJ2-1; 9 bases agree with TRBD2. This CDR3 region has 18 residues. Germline CDR1 and CDR2: SGHVS and FNYEAQ. V gave up 1 base and J gave up 4 bases; unmatched junction bases: 11. The CDR3, as DNA: TGTGCCAGCAGCTTAGTTCAAGCGGGAGGATTAGAGTACAATGAGCAGTTCTTC. This gives the protein CASSLVQAGGLEYNEQFF.

The chain links TRBV7-9 to TRBJ1-2; TRBD1 matches 9 bases. J lost 2 bases, V lost 4 bases, and 8 bases had no gene match. CDR3 length: 16 residues. Looked up from germline, CDR1 is SEHNR and CDR2 is FQNEAQ (reference sequence). Here the CDR3 reads CASSSYPGQGNYGYTF. CDR3 in DNA: TGTGCCAGCAGCTCTTACCCGGGACAGGGAAACTATGGCTACACCTTC.

In nucleotides, the CDR3 is TGCGCCAGCAGCGAATCAGGGGGCCGGAGAACCGGGGAGCTGTTTTTT. This codes for CASSESGGRRTGELFF. The J gene is TRBJ2-2, the V gene TRBV5-1; 8 bases fit TRBD1. The CDR3 is 16 amino acids. Germline CDR1 reads SGHRS; CDR2 reads YFSETQ. The V gene end was trimmed by 4 bases and the J gene end by 5 bases; junction bases not matched to a gene: 10.

The V call is TRBV9, the J call TRBJ2-7; a possible D gene is TRBD2 (6 bases). V was clipped by 4 bases and J by 5 bases, with 16 bases between them. The CDR3 consists of 14 residues. The germline V gene encodes CDR1 SGDLS and CDR2 YYNGEE. The CDR3 sequence is CASSSHELAHEQYF. CDR3 sequence (DNA): TGTGCCAGCAGCTCCCATGAGCTAGCGCACGAGCAGTACTTC.

This clone came up once. The rearrangement uses TRBV12-3 or TRBV12-4 and TRBJ2-5; TRBD1 is a possible D gene (6 bases). The germline V and J ends were trimmed by 5 bases and 7 bases, with 14 bases remaining between them. This CDR3 is built from 13 residues. The DNA for the CDR3 is TGTGCCAGCAGTGCCACAGGGCGAGGGACCCAGTACTTC. Protein: CASSATGRGTQYF.

The chain carries TRBV5-4 and TRBJ2-5; 10 nucleotides line up with TRBD1. This CDR3 has 16 amino acids. Trimming took 4 bases from V and 5 from J; bases not matched to a gene: 11. Germline CDR1 and CDR2: SGHNT and YYREEE (reference sequence). The CDR3 region has the DNA TGTGCCAGCAGCGGACGCGGGACAGGGGAGTATGAGACCCAGTACTTC. Amino acids: CASSGRGTGEYETQYF.

The rearrangement uses TRBV28 and TRBJ2-7, with D tentatively TRBD2 (6 bases). CDR1 and CDR2 from the germline V gene are MDHEN and SYDVKM. The CDR3 loop spans 12 amino acids. V lost 5 bases and J 12 bases, leaving 17 bases between the germline ends. The CDR3 bases are TGTGCCAGCAGTCCGGGAGCCAACGTACTGTACTTC. Its protein is CASSPGANVLYF.

In its sample, this clone was seen a few times. The rearrangement joins TRBV27 to TRBJ1-2; the match to TRBD1 covers 10 bases. Germline trimming cut 3 bases from V and 8 bases from J; bases unmatched to any gene: 3. Germline V CDR1 and CDR2: MNHEY, SMNVEV (reference sequence). This CDR3 has 13 residues. CDR3 in DNA: TGTGCCAGCAGTTTGGGGACAGGGGAAGGCTACACCTTC. As protein: CASSLGTGEGYTF.

This sequence joins TRBV29-1 and TRBJ2-5; tentative D call: TRBD1 (6 bases). The length of the CDR3 is 12 residues. Deletions cut 8 bases from V and 4 bases from J, with 14 bases between. CDR1 SQVTM and CDR2 ANQGSEA come from the germline V gene. The CDR3 protein is CSFTGTGETQYF. The CDR3 DNA reads TGCAGCTTTACAGGGACGGGAGAGACCCAGTACTTC.

This chain uses TRBV11-3 with TRBJ2-2; no reliable D call. Germline V gene sequence: CDR1 SGHNT, CDR2 YENEEA. V was cut by 4 bases and J by 2 bases, with 17 bases left in between. This CDR3 is 17 amino acids long. This CDR3 reads CASSSFSPSVNTGELFF. Written as DNA, the CDR3 is TGTGCCAGCAGCTCCTTTAGCCCATCAGTAAACACCGGGGAGCTGTTTTTT.

The rearrangement joins TRBV7-8 to TRBJ2-7; TRBD2 might be the D (6 bases). The CDR3 consists of 14 residues. Trimming took 0 bases from V and 4 from J, leaving 10 bases between them. The V gene's germline CDR1 is SGHVS and CDR2 FQNEAQ. This CDR3 is CASSLAGEVYEQYF. CDR3 DNA: TGTGCCAGCAGCTTAGCAGGGGAGGTTTACGAGCAGTACTTC.

The gene calls are TRBV30 and TRBJ2-2; possibly TRBD1 for D (7 bases). Trimming stripped 2 bases from V and 0 bases from J, with 13 bases between. Germline loops: CDR1 GTSNPN, CDR2 SVGIG (reference sequence). The CDR3 runs 16 residues. CDR3 region: CAWSWTGGPNTGELFF. The CDR3 nucleotides are TGTGCCTGGAGTTGGACAGGAGGGCCGAACACCGGGGAGCTGTTTTTT.

This chain connects TRBV30 to TRBJ1-2; no clear D. The CDR3 has 12 residues. V gave up 4 bases and J gave up 8 bases, with 14 bases separating them. Germline assignment: CDR1 GTSNPN and CDR2 SVGIG (reference sequence). In DNA form, the CDR3 reads TGTGCCTGGACAGGAGAAGGAGGGGGCTACACCTTC. Residues: CAWTGEGGGYTF.

V and J are TRBV5-6 and TRBJ1-2, with 8 bases aligning to TRBD1. The CDR3 has 15 residues. V lost 0 bases and J lost 5; bases outside the gene matches: 6. CDR1 and CDR2 from the germline V gene are SGHDT and YYEEEE. CDR3 in DNA: TGTGCCAGCAGCTTGGCGGACAGGGTACCATATGGCTACACCTTC. It translates to CASSLADRVPYGYTF.

V gene TRBV6-5 combines with J gene TRBJ2-7; 8 positions agree with TRBD1. In germline, CDR1 is MNHEY, CDR2 SVGAGI. This CDR3 region has 15 residues. V shed 6 bases and J 2 bases; nucleotides not matched to a gene: 9. CDR3: CASSKDRGVAYEQYF. The DNA for the CDR3 is TGTGCCAGCAGCAAAGACAGGGGAGTCGCCTACGAGCAGTACTTC.

The V and J genes are TRBV28 and TRBJ1-5, with a weak D call TRBD1 (6 bases). Trimming took off 2 bases at V and 9 bases at J, with 11 bases between the two ends. CDR1 is MDHEN, CDR2 SYDVKM, per germline. This CDR3 spans 13 amino acids. CDR3 sequence (DNA): TGTGCCAGCAGTTTACCCAGGGGTAGGCCCCAGCATTTT. Translated: CASSLPRGRPQHF.

J is TRBJ1-1 and V is TRBV6-5; possibly TRBD1 for D (6 bases). The CDR3 has 16 amino acids. V gave up 0 bases and J gave up 11 bases, with 22 bases separating them. Germline lookup yields CDR1 MNHEY and CDR2 SVGAGI. The DNA for the CDR3 is TGTGCCAGCAGTTACTCGCCGTTTGATTCGGACAGTGCCGCTTTCTTT. Its translation is CASSYSPFDSDSAAFF.

This clone was counted a few times. The V call is TRBV7-9, the J call TRBJ2-7, with 10 bases that match TRBD1. Germline assignment: CDR1 SEHNR and CDR2 FQNEAQ (reference sequence). With 6 bases clipped from V and 8 bases from J, the junction kept 13 bases outside the gene matches. CDR3 length: 15 amino acids. In nucleotides, the CDR3 is TGTGCCAGCAGTTTCTCGACAGGGGGCGCCCTTCAGCAGTACTTC. Amino acids: CASSFSTGGALQQYF.